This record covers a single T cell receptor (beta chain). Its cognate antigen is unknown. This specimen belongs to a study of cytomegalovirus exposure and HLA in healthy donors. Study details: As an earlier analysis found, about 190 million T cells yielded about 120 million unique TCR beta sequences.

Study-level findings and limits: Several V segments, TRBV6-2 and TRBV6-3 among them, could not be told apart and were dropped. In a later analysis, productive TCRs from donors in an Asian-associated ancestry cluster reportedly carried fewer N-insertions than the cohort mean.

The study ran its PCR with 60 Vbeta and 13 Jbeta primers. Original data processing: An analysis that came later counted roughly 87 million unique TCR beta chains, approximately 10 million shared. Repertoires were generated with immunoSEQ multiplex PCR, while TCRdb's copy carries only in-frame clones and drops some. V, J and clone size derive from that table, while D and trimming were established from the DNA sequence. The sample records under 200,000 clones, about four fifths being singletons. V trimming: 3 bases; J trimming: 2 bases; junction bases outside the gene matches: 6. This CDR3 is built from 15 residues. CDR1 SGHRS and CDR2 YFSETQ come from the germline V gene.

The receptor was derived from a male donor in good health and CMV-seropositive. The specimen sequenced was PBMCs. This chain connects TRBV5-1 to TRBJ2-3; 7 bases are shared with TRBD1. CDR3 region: CASSSQGSPTDTQYF. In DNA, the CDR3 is TGCGCCAGCAGCTCACAGGGGTCCCCCACAGATACGCAGTATTTT.